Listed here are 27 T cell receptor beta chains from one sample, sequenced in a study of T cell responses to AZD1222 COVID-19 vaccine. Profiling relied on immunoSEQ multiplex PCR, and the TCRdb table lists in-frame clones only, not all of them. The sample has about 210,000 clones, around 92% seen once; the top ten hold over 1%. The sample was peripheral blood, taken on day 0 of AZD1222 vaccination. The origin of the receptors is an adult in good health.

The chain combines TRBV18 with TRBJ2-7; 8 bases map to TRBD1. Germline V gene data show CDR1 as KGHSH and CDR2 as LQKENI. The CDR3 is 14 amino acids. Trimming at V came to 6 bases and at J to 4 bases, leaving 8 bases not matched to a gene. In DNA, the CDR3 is TGTGCCAGCTCGCGAGAAGGACAGGGATACGAGCAGTACTTC. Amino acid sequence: CASSREGQGYEQYF.

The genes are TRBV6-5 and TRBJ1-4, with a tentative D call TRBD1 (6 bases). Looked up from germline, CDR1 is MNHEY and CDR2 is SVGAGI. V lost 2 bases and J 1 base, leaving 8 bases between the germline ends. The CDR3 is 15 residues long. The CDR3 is CASSYAGVTNEKLFF. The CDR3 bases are TGTGCCAGCAGTTACGCAGGGGTAACTAATGAAAAACTGTTTTTT.

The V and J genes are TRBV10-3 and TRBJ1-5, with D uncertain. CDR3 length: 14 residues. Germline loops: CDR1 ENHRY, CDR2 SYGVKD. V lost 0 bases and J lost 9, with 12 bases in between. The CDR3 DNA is TGTGCCATCAGTGAGTCCGAGGAACAGCGGCCCCAGCATTTT. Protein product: CAISESEEQRPQHF.

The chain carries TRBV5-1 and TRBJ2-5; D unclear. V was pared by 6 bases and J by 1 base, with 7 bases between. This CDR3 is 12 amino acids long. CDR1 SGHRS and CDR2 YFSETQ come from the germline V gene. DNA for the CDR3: TGCGCCAGCAAAAGGAGCCAAGAGACCCAGTACTTC. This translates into CASKRSQETQYF.

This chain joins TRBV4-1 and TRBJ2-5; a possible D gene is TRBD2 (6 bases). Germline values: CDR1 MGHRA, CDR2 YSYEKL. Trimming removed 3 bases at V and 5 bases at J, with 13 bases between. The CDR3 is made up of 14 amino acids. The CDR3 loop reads CASSQSGVRETQYF. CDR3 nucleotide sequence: TGCGCCAGCAGCCAGTCGGGGGTGCGGGAGACCCAGTACTTC.

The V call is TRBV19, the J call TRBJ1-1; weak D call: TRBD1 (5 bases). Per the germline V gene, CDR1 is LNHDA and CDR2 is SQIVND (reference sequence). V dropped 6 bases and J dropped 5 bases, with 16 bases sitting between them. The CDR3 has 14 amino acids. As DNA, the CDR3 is TGTGCCAGTAGCCCCGGGGGTATAGGGACTGAAGCTTTCTTT. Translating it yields CASSPGGIGTEAFF. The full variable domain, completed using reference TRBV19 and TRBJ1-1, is DGGITQSPKYLFRKEGQNVTLSCEQNLNHDAMYWYRQDPGQGLRLIYYSQIVNDFQKGDIAEGYSVSREKKESFPLTVTSAQKNPTAFYLCASSPGGIGTEAFFGQGTRLTVV.

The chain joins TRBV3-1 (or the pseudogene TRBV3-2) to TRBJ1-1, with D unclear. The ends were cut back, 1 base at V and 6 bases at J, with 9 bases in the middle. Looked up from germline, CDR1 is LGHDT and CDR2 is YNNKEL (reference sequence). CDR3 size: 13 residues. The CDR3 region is CASSQVRTAEAFF. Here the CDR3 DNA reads TGTGCCAGCAGCCAAGTTAGGACTGCTGAAGCTTTCTTT.

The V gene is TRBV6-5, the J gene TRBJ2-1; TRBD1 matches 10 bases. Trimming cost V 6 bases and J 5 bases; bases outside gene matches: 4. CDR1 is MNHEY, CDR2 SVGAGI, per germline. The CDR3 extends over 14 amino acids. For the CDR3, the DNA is TGTGCCAGCAGGGCGACAGGGGGCAACAATGAGCAGTTCTTC. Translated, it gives CASRATGGNNEQFF.

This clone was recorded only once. DNA of the CDR3: TGTGCCAGCAGCGCCCGGGGGGTGAATGAGCAGTTCTTC. Protein: CASSARGVNEQFF. The rearrangement uses TRBV11-3 and TRBJ2-1; the match to TRBD2 covers 7 bases. Germline CDR1 reads SGHNT; CDR2 reads YENEEA. The CDR3 runs to 13 residues. Losses at the gene ends were 5 bases for V and 7 bases for J; bases not matched to a gene: 5.

CDR3 coding DNA: TGTGCCAGCTCACCAACCAGTGGCTACACCTTC. It yields the protein CASSPTSGYTF. The V and J genes are TRBV18 and TRBJ1-2, with no clear D. The germline V gene has CDR1 KGHSH and CDR2 LQKENI. The CDR3 contains 11 residues. V lost 2 bases, J lost 7 bases, and 5 bases lay in between.

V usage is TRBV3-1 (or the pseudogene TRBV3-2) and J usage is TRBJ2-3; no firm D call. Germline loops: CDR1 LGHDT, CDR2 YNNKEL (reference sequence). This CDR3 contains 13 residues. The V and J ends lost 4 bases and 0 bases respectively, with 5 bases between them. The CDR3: CASSRKSTDTQYF. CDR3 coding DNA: TGTGCCAGCAGCCGCAAGAGCACAGATACGCAGTATTTT.

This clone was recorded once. The CDR3 protein is CASNPGAGNTIYF. The CDR3 nucleotides read TGCGCCAGCAATCCGGGGGCGGGAAACACCATATATTTT. The chain couples TRBV5-1 to TRBJ1-3; maybe TRBD1 (6 bases). Trimming took 6 bases from V and 4 from J, leaving 11 bases between them. CDR3 size: 13 residues. Per the germline V gene, CDR1 is SGHRS and CDR2 is YFSETQ.

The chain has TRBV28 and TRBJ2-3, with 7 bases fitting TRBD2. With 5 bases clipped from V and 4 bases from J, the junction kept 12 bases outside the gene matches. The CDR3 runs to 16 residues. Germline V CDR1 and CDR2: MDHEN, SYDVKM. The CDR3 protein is CASSPMGGDRADTQYF. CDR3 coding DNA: TGTGCCAGCAGTCCCATGGGGGGGGACCGCGCAGATACGCAGTATTTT. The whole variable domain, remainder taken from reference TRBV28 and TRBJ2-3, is DVKVTQSSRYLVKRTGEKVFLECVQDMDHENMFWYRQDPGLGLRLIYFSYDVKMKEKGDIPEGYSVSREKKERFSLILESASTNQTSMYLCASSPMGGDRADTQYFGPGTRLTVL.

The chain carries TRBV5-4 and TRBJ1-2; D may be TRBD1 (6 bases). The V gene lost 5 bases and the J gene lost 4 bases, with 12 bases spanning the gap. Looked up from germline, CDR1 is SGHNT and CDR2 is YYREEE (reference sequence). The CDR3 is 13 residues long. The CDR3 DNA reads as TGTGCCAGCAGGATACAGGGAGGCTATGGCTACACCTTC. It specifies CASRIQGGYGYTF.

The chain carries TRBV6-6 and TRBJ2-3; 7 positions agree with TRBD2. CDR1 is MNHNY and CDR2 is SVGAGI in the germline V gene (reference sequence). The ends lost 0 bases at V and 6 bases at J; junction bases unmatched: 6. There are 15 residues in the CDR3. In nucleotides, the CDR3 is TGTGCCAGCAGTTACTCGTCTTGGGGAGGGGATACGCAGTATTTT. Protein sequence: CASSYSSWGGDTQYF.

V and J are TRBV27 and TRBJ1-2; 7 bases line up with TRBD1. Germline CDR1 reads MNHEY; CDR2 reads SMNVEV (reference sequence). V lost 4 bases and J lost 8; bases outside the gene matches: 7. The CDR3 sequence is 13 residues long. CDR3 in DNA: TGTGCCAGCAGTTGGGGACAGTCGGGGGGCTACACCTTC. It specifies CASSWGQSGGYTF.

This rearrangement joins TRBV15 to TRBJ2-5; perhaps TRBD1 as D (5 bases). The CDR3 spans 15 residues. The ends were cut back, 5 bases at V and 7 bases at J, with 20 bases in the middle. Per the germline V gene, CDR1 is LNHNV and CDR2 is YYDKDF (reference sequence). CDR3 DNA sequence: TGTGCCACCAGCTGGGGCGCGACAGCTCCGGCGACCCAGTACTTC. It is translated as CATSWGATAPATQYF.

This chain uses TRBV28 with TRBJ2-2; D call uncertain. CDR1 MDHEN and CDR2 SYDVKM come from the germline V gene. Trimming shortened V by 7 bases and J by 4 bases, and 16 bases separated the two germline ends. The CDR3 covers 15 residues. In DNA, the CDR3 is TGTGCCAGCACTAGAGGCGGAACTCGCACCGGGGAGCTGTTTTTT. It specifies CASTRGGTRTGELFF.

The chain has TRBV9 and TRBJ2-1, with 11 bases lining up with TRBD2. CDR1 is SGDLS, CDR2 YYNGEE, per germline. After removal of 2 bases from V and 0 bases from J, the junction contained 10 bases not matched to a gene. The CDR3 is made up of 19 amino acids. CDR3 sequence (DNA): TGTGCCAGCAGCGTTAGCGGGGGGGCCGCGGCGGGCTCCTACAATGAGCAGTTCTTC. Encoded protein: CASSVSGGAAAGSYNEQFF.

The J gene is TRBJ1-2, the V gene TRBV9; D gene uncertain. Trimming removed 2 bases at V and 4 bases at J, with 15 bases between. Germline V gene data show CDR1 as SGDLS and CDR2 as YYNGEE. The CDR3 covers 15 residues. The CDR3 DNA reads TGTGCCAGCAGCGTCGAACTCTCTTCCGCCTATGGCTACACCTTC. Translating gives CASSVELSSAYGYTF.

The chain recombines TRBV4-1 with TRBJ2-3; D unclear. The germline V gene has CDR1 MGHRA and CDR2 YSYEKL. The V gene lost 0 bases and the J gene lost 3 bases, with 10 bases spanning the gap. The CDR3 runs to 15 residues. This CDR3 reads CASSQDPAVTDTQYF. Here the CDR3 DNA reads TGCGCCAGCAGCCAAGATCCCGCTGTAACAGATACGCAGTATTTT.

The chain's CDR3 is CASSQTTEAFF. The CDR3 bases are TGTGCCAGCAGCCAGACCACTGAAGCTTTCTTT. The chain has TRBV3-1 (or the pseudogene TRBV3-2) and TRBJ1-1; D is undetermined. There are 11 residues in the CDR3. Trimming left V 3 bases short and J 4 bases short, with 3 bases between. The germline V gene has CDR1 LGHDT and CDR2 YNNKEL (reference sequence).

The CDR3 loop is CSVGGFSYEQYF. In DNA, the CDR3 is TGCAGCGTTGGCGGGTTCTCCTACGAGCAGTACTTC. The chain recombines TRBV29-1 with TRBJ2-7, with D tentatively TRBD2 (5 bases). The CDR3 runs to 12 residues. The V and J ends lost 4 bases and 0 bases respectively, with 7 bases between them. Germline V gene data show CDR1 as SQVTM and CDR2 as ANQGSEA.

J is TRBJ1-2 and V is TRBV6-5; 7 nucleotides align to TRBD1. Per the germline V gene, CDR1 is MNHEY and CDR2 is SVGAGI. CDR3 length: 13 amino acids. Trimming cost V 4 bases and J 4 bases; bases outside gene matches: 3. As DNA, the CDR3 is TGTGCCAGCAGTTCGACAGGGCGCTATGGCTACACCTTC. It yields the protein CASSSTGRYGYTF.

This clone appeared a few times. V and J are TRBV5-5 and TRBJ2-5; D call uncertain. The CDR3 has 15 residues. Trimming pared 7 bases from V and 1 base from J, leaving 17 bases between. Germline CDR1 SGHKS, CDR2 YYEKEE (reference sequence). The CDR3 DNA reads TGTGCCAGCTCCCGAGCCCATGGCCTCCAAGAGACCCAGTACTTC. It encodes CASSRAHGLQETQYF.

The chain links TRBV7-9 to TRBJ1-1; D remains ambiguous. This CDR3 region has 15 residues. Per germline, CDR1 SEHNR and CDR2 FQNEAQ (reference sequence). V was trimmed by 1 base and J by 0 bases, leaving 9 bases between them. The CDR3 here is CASSLESQMNTEAFF. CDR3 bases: TGTGCCAGCAGCTTAGAGAGTCAAATGAACACTGAAGCTTTCTTT.

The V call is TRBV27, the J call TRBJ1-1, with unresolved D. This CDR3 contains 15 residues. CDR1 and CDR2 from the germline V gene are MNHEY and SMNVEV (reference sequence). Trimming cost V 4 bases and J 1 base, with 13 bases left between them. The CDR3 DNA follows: TGTGCCAGCAGTTCGGTCCGGGCAGGGAACACTGAAGCTTTCTTT. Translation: CASSSVRAGNTEAFF.